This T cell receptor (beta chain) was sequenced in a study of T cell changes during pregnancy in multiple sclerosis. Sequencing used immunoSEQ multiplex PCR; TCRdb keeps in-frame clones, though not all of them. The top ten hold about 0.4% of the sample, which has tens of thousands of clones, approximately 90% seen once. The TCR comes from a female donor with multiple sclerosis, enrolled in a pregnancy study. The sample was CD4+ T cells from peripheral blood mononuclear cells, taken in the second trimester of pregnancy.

The CDR3 region has the DNA TGTGCCAGCAGCTCCCAGGGGGGCTTAGATACGCAGTATTTT. This translates into CASSSQGGLDTQYF. The V gene is TRBV7-3, the J gene TRBJ2-3; D perhaps matches TRBD1 (7 bases). The CDR3 spans 14 residues. Germline loops: CDR1 SGHTA, CDR2 FQGTGA. V was trimmed by 4 bases and J by 5 bases, leaving 13 bases between them.